The 25 T cell receptor beta chains in this list originate from one sample, sequenced in a study of blood T cell repertoires in COVID-19. Sequencing was performed with immunoSEQ multiplex PCR; in TCRdb, only in-frame clones are kept and a portion is missing. Of over 100,000 clones in the sample, 87% were seen once. Sample: peripheral blood. The receptors derive from a man aged 50 or older with acute or convalescent COVID-19.

The V call is TRBV5-6, the J call TRBJ2-2; D perhaps matches TRBD2 (5 bases). Trimming cost V 0 bases and J 7 bases, with 13 bases left between them. The CDR3 runs 15 residues. Germline loops: CDR1 SGHDT, CDR2 YYEEEE. In DNA, the CDR3 is TGTGCCAGCAGCTTGGCGCAGGCTGGAGGCGGGGAGCTGTTTTTT. It specifies CASSLAQAGGGELFF.

The chain joins TRBV5-1 to TRBJ1-1, with TRBD1 as a possible D gene (5 bases). The CDR3 covers 16 residues. Germline V gives CDR1 SGHRS, CDR2 YFSETQ. Trimming left V 1 base short and J 0 bases short, with 13 bases between. The CDR3 DNA reads as TGCGCCAGCAGCTTGATGGAGGGACGCTTGAACACTGAAGCTTTCTTT. Encoded protein: CASSLMEGRLNTEAFF.

The V call is TRBV2, the J call TRBJ1-3, with D unresolved. The CDR3 has 13 residues. Germline loops: CDR1 SNHLY, CDR2 FYNNEI. Trimming stripped 5 bases from V and 3 bases from J, with 8 bases between. As DNA, the CDR3 is TGTGCCAGCAGTTCCGCAGTTGGAAACACCATATATTTT. Its protein is CASSSAVGNTIYF.

V and J are TRBV11-2 and TRBJ2-3, with 8 bases matching TRBD2. The CDR3 totals 16 residues. Germline-derived CDR1 and CDR2 are SGHAT and FQNNGV. The V gene end was trimmed by 5 bases and the J gene end by 5 bases; junction bases not matched to a gene: 12. The CDR3 nucleotides read TGTGCCAGCAGCCAAAGTTCGGGACTAGTGTTAGATACGCAGTATTTT. Protein product: CASSQSSGLVLDTQYF.

V is TRBV4-1 and J is TRBJ2-7; the match to TRBD2 covers 9 bases. CDR1 and CDR2 from the germline V gene are MGHRA and YSYEKL. This CDR3 has 16 residues. The ends lost 3 bases at V and 4 bases at J; junction bases unmatched: 10. CDR3 bases: TGCGCCAGCAGCCACCCTAGCGGGATAGGACGGTACGAGCAGTACTTC. Its protein is CASSHPSGIGRYEQYF.

V usage is TRBV3-1 (or the pseudogene TRBV3-2) and J usage is TRBJ2-7, with TRBD2 identical over 8 bases. The CDR3 covers 15 residues. The junction had 2 bases not matched to a gene; V was cut back by 1 base and J by 0 bases. Germline V gene sequence: CDR1 LGHDT, CDR2 YNNKEL (reference sequence). The CDR3 bases are TGTGCCAGCAGCCAAGGGCTAGCGGGCTCCTACGAGCAGTACTTC. Encoded protein: CASSQGLAGSYEQYF.

The rearrangement uses TRBV5-6 and TRBJ2-7; D possibly corresponds to TRBD1 (6 bases). Trimming shortened V by 4 bases and J by 3 bases, and 14 bases separated the two germline ends. CDR3 length: 14 residues. The germline V gene encodes CDR1 SGHDT and CDR2 YYEEEE. CDR3 residues: CASSGQGFHYEQYF. Here the CDR3 DNA reads TGTGCCAGCAGCGGGCAGGGGTTCCACTACGAGCAGTACTTC. The full variable domain, completed using reference TRBV5-6 and TRBJ2-7, is DAGVTQSPTHLIKTRGQQVTLRCSPKSGHDTVSWYQQALGQGPQFIFQYYEEEERQRGNFPDRFSGHQFPNYSSELNVNALLLGDSALYLCASSGQGFHYEQYFGPGTRLTVT.

This chain connects TRBV30 to TRBJ1-1, with no clear D. There are 14 residues in the CDR3. The V and J ends lost 0 bases and 1 base respectively, with 9 bases between them. The V gene's germline CDR1 is GTSNPN and CDR2 SVGIG (reference sequence). CDR3: CAWSVLRTNTEAFF. CDR3 in DNA: TGTGCCTGGAGTGTACTTCGAACGAACACTGAAGCTTTCTTT.

This clone occurred a few times. The CDR3 reads CAWGAGIYEQYF. DNA of the CDR3: TGTGCCTGGGGAGCAGGGATCTACGAGCAGTACTTC. The chain employs TRBV30 and TRBJ2-7; weak D call: TRBD1 (5 bases). This CDR3 region has 12 residues. In germline, CDR1 is GTSNPN, CDR2 SVGIG (reference sequence). Trimming removed 5 bases at V and 3 bases at J, with 11 bases between.

This sequence joins TRBV30 and TRBJ2-2, with unresolved D. The CDR3 spans 12 residues. The germline V gene encodes CDR1 GTSNPN and CDR2 SVGIG (reference sequence). The ends were cut back, 2 bases at V and 6 bases at J, with 7 bases in the middle. As DNA, the CDR3 is TGTGCCTGGAGTTCCCTCTCCGGGGAGCTGTTTTTT. Protein: CAWSSLSGELFF. Full variable domain (remainder filled in from reference TRBV30 and TRBJ2-2): SQTIHQWPATLVQPVGSPLSLECTVEGTSNPNLYWYRQAAGRGLQLLFYSVGIGQISSEVPQNLSASRPQDRQFILSSKKLLLSDSGFYLCAWSSLSGELFFGEGSRLTVL.

The rearrangement joins TRBV6-5 to TRBJ2-7; D unclear. CDR1 is MNHEY and CDR2 is SVGAGI in the germline V gene. The CDR3 covers 10 residues. V was clipped by 8 bases and J by 3 bases, with 5 bases between them. CDR3 region: CASAHYEQYF. The CDR3 DNA follows: TGTGCCAGCGCACACTACGAGCAGTACTTC.

V gene TRBV6-5 combines with J gene TRBJ2-7; 9 bases match TRBD2. Germline-derived CDR1 and CDR2 are MNHEY and SVGAGI. V lost 2 bases and J lost 4; bases outside the gene matches: 6. This CDR3 spans 15 amino acids. CDR3 sequence reads: CASSYQGGRAYEQYF. The CDR3, as DNA: TGTGCCAGCAGTTACCAGGGCGGGAGGGCTTACGAGCAGTACTTC.

The chain uses TRBV28 and TRBJ2-7; 7 bases map to TRBD2. Germline trimming cut 6 bases from V and 0 bases from J; bases unmatched to any gene: 11. In germline, CDR1 is MDHEN, CDR2 SYDVKM. The CDR3 is 16 residues long. DNA of the CDR3: TGTGCCAGCAGCCCCCCCTTAGCGGGCCGCTCCTACGAGCAGTACTTC. Encoded protein: CASSPPLAGRSYEQYF.

The chain is built from TRBV5-1 and TRBJ2-1; TRBD1 matches 10 bases. The length of the CDR3 is 15 residues. Trimming took 5 bases from V and 4 from J; bases not matched to a gene: 6. Germline CDR1 and CDR2: SGHRS and YFSETQ. As DNA, the CDR3 is TGCGCCAGCAGTTATAGACAGGGGGCTTACAATGAGCAGTTCTTC. This sequence encodes CASSYRQGAYNEQFF.

The chain employs TRBV29-1 and TRBJ2-2; 9 positions agree with TRBD1. The V gene end was trimmed by 7 bases and the J gene end by 4 bases; junction bases not matched to a gene: 7. The CDR3 has 14 amino acids. CDR1 is SQVTM, CDR2 ANQGSEA, per germline. As DNA, the CDR3 is TGCAGCGGTTCCGGGACAGGGAGCACCGGGGAGCTGTTTTTT. As protein: CSGSGTGSTGELFF.

V and J are TRBV3-1 (or the pseudogene TRBV3-2) and TRBJ2-7, with 11 nucleotides matching TRBD1. V shed 4 bases and J 4 bases; nucleotides not matched to a gene: 3. The CDR3 sequence is 14 residues long. Germline CDR1 and CDR2: LGHDT and YNNKEL (reference sequence). The CDR3 DNA sequence: TGTGCCAGCAGCCGGACAGGGGGCGCTTACGAGCAGTACTTC. It codes for CASSRTGGAYEQYF.

The rearrangement uses TRBV5-5 and TRBJ2-2; D unclear. The CDR3 has 14 residues. Germline V gene lookup returns CDR1 SGHKS and CDR2 YYEKEE (reference sequence). V lost 2 bases and J 1 base, leaving 6 bases between the germline ends. The CDR3 DNA reads TGTGCCAGCAGCTTACAGTGGAACACCGGGGAGCTGTTTTTT. Its protein is CASSLQWNTGELFF.

The rearrangement joins TRBV5-1 to TRBJ2-2, with D unresolved. The CDR3 sequence is 14 residues long. Germline V gives CDR1 SGHRS, CDR2 YFSETQ. The V gene lost 4 bases and the J gene lost 4 bases, with 11 bases spanning the gap. The CDR3: CASSQAGGTGELFF. CDR3 sequence (DNA): TGCGCCAGCAGCCAGGCAGGTGGCACCGGGGAGCTGTTTTTT.

The chain combines TRBV21-1 with TRBJ1-5; the DNA was not used to check the table's D call, TRBD1. TRBV21-1 is reported as a pseudogene. CDR3 length: 19 residues. The CDR3 loop reads CASSKRKPPFGDSHQPQHF. Written as DNA, the CDR3 is TGTGCCAGCAGCAAACGCAAGCCCCCCTTCGGGGACAGTCATCAGCCCCAGCATTTT.

This clone was observed a single time. V is TRBV19 and J is TRBJ1-2; a weak D match, TRBD1 (6 bases). CDR1 LNHDA and CDR2 SQIVND come from the germline V gene (reference sequence). The CDR3 runs to 14 residues. Trimming pared 3 bases from V and 4 bases from J, leaving 12 bases between. DNA of the CDR3: TGTGCCAGTAGTATCGGCTTGGGGGCCTATGGCTACACCTTC. Protein sequence: CASSIGLGAYGYTF.

The chain couples TRBV18 to TRBJ1-3; D gene unclear. The CDR3 loop spans 16 amino acids. Trimming took off 4 bases at V and 0 bases at J, with 13 bases between the two ends. Germline V gene sequence: CDR1 KGHSH, CDR2 LQKENI. CDR3: CASSLRGTDSGNTIYF. CDR3 nucleotides: TGTGCCAGCTCACTTCGGGGTACAGACTCTGGAAACACCATATATTTT.

The rearrangement uses TRBV12-3 or TRBV12-4 and TRBJ1-2, with TRBD1 as a possible D gene (6 bases). Trimming took off 5 bases at V and 6 bases at J, with 13 bases between the two ends. The CDR3 runs to 13 residues. The CDR3 protein is CASSRTGYNGYTF. CDR3 nucleotide sequence: TGTGCCAGCAGTCGCACAGGGTACAATGGCTACACCTTC.

The chain recombines TRBV19 with TRBJ2-7; 7 bases are a match to TRBD1. V shed 3 bases, J shed 5 bases, and the junction held 4 bases outside the gene matches. There are 13 residues in the CDR3. The germline V gene has CDR1 LNHDA and CDR2 SQIVND (reference sequence). CDR3 sequence: CASSIRGGHEQYF. DNA for the CDR3: TGTGCCAGTAGTATTCGAGGGGGCCACGAGCAGTACTTC. The variable domain in full, completed from reference TRBV19 and TRBJ2-7, reads DGGITQSPKYLFRKEGQNVTLSCEQNLNHDAMYWYRQDPGQGLRLIYYSQIVNDFQKGDIAEGYSVSREKKESFPLTVTSAQKNPTAFYLCASSIRGGHEQYFGPGTRLTVT.

The genes are TRBV10-1 and TRBJ1-2, with D hard to call. Trimming removed 0 bases from V and 8 bases from J, with 10 bases in between. The CDR3 is 13 residues long. The germline CDR1 and CDR2 sequences are WNHNN and SYGVQD (reference sequence). CDR3 DNA sequence: TGCGCCAGCAGTGAGTCAGGGCGCGGGGGCTACACCTTC. This encodes CASSESGRGGYTF.

This clone showed up just once. The chain uses TRBV7-8 and TRBJ2-3; 8 bases are shared with TRBD2. The germline V gene has CDR1 SGHVS and CDR2 FQNEAQ. This CDR3 spans 17 amino acids. The V gene end was trimmed by 2 bases and the J gene end by 2 bases; junction bases not matched to a gene: 9. CDR3 amino acids: CASSLKKVAGYTDTQYF. The CDR3, as DNA: TGTGCCAGCAGCTTAAAGAAAGTAGCGGGATACACAGATACGCAGTATTTT.